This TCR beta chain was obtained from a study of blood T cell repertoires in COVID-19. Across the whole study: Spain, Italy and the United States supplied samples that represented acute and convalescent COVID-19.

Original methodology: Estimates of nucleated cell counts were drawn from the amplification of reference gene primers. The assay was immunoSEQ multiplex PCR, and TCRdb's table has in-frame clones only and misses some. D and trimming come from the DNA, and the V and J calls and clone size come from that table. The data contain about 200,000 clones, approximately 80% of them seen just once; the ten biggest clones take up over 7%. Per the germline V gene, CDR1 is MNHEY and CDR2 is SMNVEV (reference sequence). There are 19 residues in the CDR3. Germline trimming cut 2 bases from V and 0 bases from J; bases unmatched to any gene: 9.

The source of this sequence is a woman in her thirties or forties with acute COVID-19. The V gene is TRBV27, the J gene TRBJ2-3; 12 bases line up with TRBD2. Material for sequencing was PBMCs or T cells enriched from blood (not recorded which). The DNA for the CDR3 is TGTGCCAGCAGTTTAAGGTTTCTAGCGGGAGGGCGAAGCACAGATACGCAGTATTTT. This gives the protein CASSLRFLAGGRSTDTQYF.